Listed below are T cell receptor beta chains from one sample, sequenced in a study of blood T cells in healthy people across ages. TCRdb used MiXCR to reprocess the 5' RACE reads, holding one entry per CDR3 protein. The sample has 800,000 or so distinct CDR3 sequences, about half seen once. The sequenced sample was blood. The source of these receptors is a man of 80 years or more in good health. Each CDR3 is given with its conserved first and last residue. D genes are given only for firm matches. Expanded clones get a size class; other rows say once, few or many, or leave the size out.

TRBJ2-5	TRBV7-9	once	NA	TGTGCCAGCAGCCCCGGCCTCCCTCCGGAGACCCAGTACTTC	CASSPGLPPETQYF
TRBJ2-3	TRBV9	NA	NA	TGTGCCAGCAGCGTCTCTTCTGGGGACACAGATACGCAGTATTTT	CASSVSSGDTDTQYF
TRBJ2-2	TRBV20-1	NA	TRBD2	TGCAGTGCTAGAGTTAGCGGGAGCGAGTCGTACACCGGGGAGCTGTTTTTT	CSARVSGSESYTGELFF
TRBJ2-7	TRBV7-8	few	NA	TGTGCCAGCAGCTTAGCGCCTGGACAGTTCACGAGCTCCTACGAGCAGTACTTC	CASSLAPGQFTSSYEQYF
TRBJ2-3	TRBV5-1	NA	TRBD2	TGCGCCAGCAGCCTAACTAGCGGGGGTATAGATACGCAGTATTTT	CASSLTSGGIDTQYF
TRBJ1-5	TRBV4-1	NA	NA	TGCGCCAGCAGACTGGATATCTATAGCAATCAGCCCCAGCATTTT	CASRLDIYSNQPQHF
TRBJ2-7	TRBV29-1	NA	NA	TGCAGCGTCTCCTGGGGCAAAGGTCACGAGCAGTACTTC	CSVSWGKGHEQYF
TRBJ2-5	TRBV28	NA	TRBD1	TGTGCCAGCAGTTTGGAAGGGACAGGGAAAGAGACCCAGTACTTC	CASSLEGTGKETQYF
TRBJ2-3	TRBV28	NA	TRBD2	TGTGCCAGCAGTCAACCAGCGGGAGCTGATACGCAGTATTTT	CASSQPAGADTQYF
TRBJ1-2	TRBV7-9	NA	NA	TGTGCCAGCAGCTTAGCAACAGCTACTAACTATGGCTACACCTTC	CASSLATATNYGYTF
TRBJ2-3	TRBV20-1	NA	TRBD2	TGCAGTGCTAGAGCGGGACTAGCATCGTATTTT	CSARAGLASYF
TRBJ2-3	TRBV20-1	NA	NA	TGCAGTGCGGACCCACTAGCCTCCCGGGGTACAGATACGCAGTATTTT	CSADPLASRGTDTQYF
TRBJ2-5	TRBV18	NA	NA	TGTGCCAGCTCCCTCCAGATCCGACAAGAGACCCAGTACTTC	CASSLQIRQETQYF
TRBJ2-6	TRBV5-1	NA	NA	TGCGCCAGCAGCTTGCGCAGGGCGCTTTCTGGGGCCAACGTCCTGACTTTC	CASSLRRALSGANVLTF
TRBJ2-3	TRBV5-5	NA	TRBD2	TGTGCCAGCGGGGTAGCGGGAGATTCAGATACGCAGTATTTT	CASGVAGDSDTQYF